This T cell receptor beta chain was recorded in a study of metastatic and nonmetastatic thyroid tumors. As for the study in general: Repertoires from malignant and benign thyroid patients were compared across blood and tumor or nodule tissue. Study findings and constraints: As reported, TCR beta diversity in blood and tumor was significantly higher in malignant thyroid tumors than in benign nodules.

Of note for this clone: The antigen is undetermined. A much larger clone differs from this one at a single base, so this may be a read error.

Per the original data handling: The authors used CDR3 differences across clinicopathological groups to build a distant-metastasis classifier for papillary thyroid cancer. From the PCR reads, TCRdb re-called clones with MiXCR. TCRdb, rather than the study authors, made the V and J calls. The repertoire includes about 13,000 clones, 23% of them detected once, and just over 3.5% sits in the top ten. Before thyroid surgery, none of the patients had received any treatment. The CDR3 covers 15 residues. Trimming cost V 5 bases and J 1 base, with 17 bases left between them. Germline CDR1 and CDR2: SQVTM and ANQGSEA.

Sequences were obtained from blood. The clonotype was recovered from a female donor with papillary thyroid cancer or a benign thyroid nodule (not recorded which). Some clones in this sample may be carry-over from other donors' samples. The genes are TRBV29-1 and TRBJ1-1; D not resolved. CDR3 amino acids: CSVPPLGSQNTEAFF. CDR3 coding DNA: TGCAGCGTTCCCCCTTTGGGATCCCAGAACACTGAAGCTTTCTTT.